These 30 T cell receptor beta chains share one sample of origin, sequenced in a study of blood T cells in healthy people across ages. For the second PCR, which ran for about 7 to 11 cycles, a sample-barcoded 5' primer and a J-beta primer mix were used. TCRdb passed the 5' RACE reads through MiXCR, listing each CDR3 protein once. The data hold around 1.1 million distinct CDR3 sequences, with roughly two fifths observed a single time. Sequencing was performed on blood. The source is a man in his late teens or twenties in good health.

The V and J genes are TRBV7-8 and TRBJ1-4; D is unresolved. This CDR3 is built from 14 residues. V was pared by 5 bases and J by 8 bases, with 15 bases between. Germline V lookup: CDR1 SGHVS, CDR2 FQNEAQ. CDR3 protein: CASSAAPLREKLFF. For the CDR3, the DNA is TGTGCCAGCAGCGCCGCGCCCCTCCGGGAAAAACTGTTTTTT. The complete variable domain, with remaining parts taken from reference TRBV7-8 and TRBJ1-4, reads GAGVSQSPRYKVAKRGQDVALRCDPISGHVSLFWYQQALGQGPEFLTYFQNEAQLDKSGLPSDRFFAERPEGSVSTLKIQRTQQEDSAVYLCASSAAPLREKLFFGSGTQLSVL.

V gene TRBV7-9 combines with J gene TRBJ2-3, with a weak D call TRBD1 (6 bases). Germline V gene sequence: CDR1 SEHNR, CDR2 FQNEAQ (reference sequence). This CDR3 has 16 amino acids. The ends were cut back, 2 bases at V and 2 bases at J, with 14 bases in the middle. CDR3 loop: CASSLQRQVPTDTQYF. In nucleotides, the CDR3 is TGTGCCAGCAGCTTACAGAGACAGGTCCCCACAGATACGCAGTATTTT.

This clonotype was found a few times. The V and J genes are TRBV5-6 and TRBJ2-3, with unresolved D. The V end lost 4 bases, the J end lost 11 bases, and 20 bases lay between the germline ends. The length of the CDR3 is 14 residues. Germline lookup yields CDR1 SGHDT and CDR2 YYEEEE. CDR3 nucleotides: TGTGCCAGCAGCCCCCAGTTGGCACCCCCAGGGCAGTATTTT. It yields the protein CASSPQLAPPGQYF.

This chain joins TRBV28 and TRBJ2-7; 11 bases line up with TRBD1. The trim removed 3 bases at V and 3 bases at J, leaving 7 bases unmatched. Germline V gene lookup returns CDR1 MDHEN and CDR2 SYDVKM. This CDR3 contains 16 residues. In nucleotides, the CDR3 is TGTGCCAGCAGTTTCCAAGGGACAGGGGGAAACTACGAGCAGTACTTC. This gives the protein CASSFQGTGGNYEQYF.

The chain combines TRBV28 with TRBJ2-5, with 8 bases identical to TRBD1. After removal of 5 bases from V and 11 bases from J, the junction contained 10 bases not matched to a gene. This CDR3 comprises 13 residues. Germline CDR1 and CDR2: MDHEN and SYDVKM. The CDR3 reads CASSPDRVNEQYF. The CDR3 coding sequence is TGTGCCAGCAGTCCGGACAGGGTCAATGAGCAGTACTTC. Filled out from reference TRBV28 and TRBJ2-5, the complete variable domain reads DVKVTQSSRYLVKRTGEKVFLECVQDMDHENMFWYRQDPGLGLRLIYFSYDVKMKEKGDIPEGYSVSREKKERFSLILESASTNQTSMYLCASSPDRVNEQYFGPGTRLLVL.

This clonotype occurred many times. The chain uses TRBV9 and TRBJ1-6, with D possibly matching TRBD1 (5 bases). Germline lookup yields CDR1 SGDLS and CDR2 YYNGEE. This CDR3 spans 15 amino acids. The germline V and J ends were trimmed by 1 base and 0 bases, with 5 bases remaining between them. The CDR3 is CASSVQGSYNSPLHF. The CDR3, as DNA: TGTGCCAGCAGCGTACAGGGCTCCTATAATTCACCCCTCCACTTT.

The chain has TRBV21-1 and TRBJ1-5. TRBV21-1 is deemed a pseudogene. The CDR3 is 17 amino acids. CDR3 sequence: CASTVAAQSRSNQPQHF. As DNA, the CDR3 is TGTGCCAGCACCGTGGCAGCCCAAAGTAGGAGCAATCAGCCCCAGCATTTT.

This clonotype was seen more than once but under ten times. The chain is built from TRBV7-2 and TRBJ2-7; a possible D gene is TRBD2 (6 bases). V shed 5 bases and J shed 1 base, with 15 bases lying between them. The V gene's germline CDR1 is SGHTA and CDR2 FQGNSA. The CDR3 consists of 15 residues. This CDR3 is CASSVSGTDSYEQYF. In DNA, the CDR3 is TGTGCCAGCAGCGTGTCCGGGACTGATTCCTACGAGCAGTACTTC.

This clonotype has a handful of counts. V is TRBV5-6 and J is TRBJ2-7; D is tentatively TRBD1 or TRBD2 (5 bases each). Trimming took 1 base from V and 5 from J, leaving 7 bases between them. CDR3 length: 12 amino acids. Germline CDR1 reads SGHDT; CDR2 reads YYEEEE. CDR3 coding DNA: TGTGCCAGCAGCTTGAGGGACCACGAGCAGTACTTC. Its translation is CASSLRDHEQYF.

The DNA of the CDR3 is TGTGCCATCAGTGAGTCTCTAGGGGTGGCTCTCTATGGCTACACCTTC. It encodes CAISESLGVALYGYTF. The chain employs TRBV10-3 and TRBJ1-2; D perhaps matches TRBD1 (5 bases). Between the trimmed V and J ends, which lost 0 bases and 4 bases, there was a span of 15 bases. CDR3 size: 16 residues. Germline V gene sequence: CDR1 ENHRY, CDR2 SYGVKD.

V and J are TRBV3-1 and TRBJ2-1; D gene unclear. The V gene lost 4 bases and the J gene lost 12 bases, with 16 bases spanning the gap. There are 13 residues in the CDR3. Germline V CDR1 and CDR2: LGHDT, YNNKEL (reference sequence). The CDR3 sequence is CASSLDPPSGQFF. CDR3 nucleotide sequence: TGTGCCAGCAGCCTCGATCCCCCGAGTGGGCAGTTCTTC.

V is TRBV13 and J is TRBJ2-7; unclear D gene. Trimming left V 5 bases short and J 6 bases short, with 14 bases between. The CDR3 extends over 13 amino acids. Germline V gives CDR1 PRHDT, CDR2 FYEKMQ (reference sequence). Here the CDR3 DNA reads TGTGCCAGCAGCCCTCAACTGCCCGGCGAGCAGTACTTC. Its translation is CASSPQLPGEQYF.

The chain links TRBV27 to TRBJ1-2, with 7 bases that match TRBD1. Per the germline V gene, CDR1 is MNHEY and CDR2 is SMNVEV (reference sequence). The CDR3 is 14 residues long. J gave up 4 bases and V 6 bases, and 8 bases lay outside the gene matches. In nucleotides, the CDR3 is TGTGCCAGCAGCCTACAGGGGTCAACCTATGGCTACACCTTC. Translated, it gives CASSLQGSTYGYTF.

In the case of this clonotype: Germline and junction disagree at one end, which may indicate a read error. V and J are TRBV12-3 or TRBV12-4 and TRBJ2-2; 8 nucleotides line up with TRBD1. This CDR3 spans 16 amino acids. The CDR3 DNA is TGTACCAGCAGCACCCGGACAGGGCTCCGCACCGGGGAGCTGTTTTTT. It specifies CTSSTRTGLRTGELFF.

The J gene is TRBJ2-7, the V gene TRBV20-1; D unclear. The V and J ends lost 5 bases and 0 bases respectively, with 17 bases between them. The CDR3 runs 15 residues. Per germline, CDR1 DFQATT and CDR2 SNEGSKA (reference sequence). The CDR3 DNA sequence: TGCAGTGCTCCCCGTGGGGATCTGAGCTCCTACGAGCAGTACTTC. It specifies CSAPRGDLSSYEQYF.

For the CDR3, the DNA is TGTGCCAGCAGCCATGACAGGGCGTTACGCACAGATACGCAGTATTTT. Its protein is CASSHDRALRTDTQYF. The chain joins TRBV5-5 to TRBJ2-3, with 7 bases identical to TRBD1. This CDR3 region has 16 residues. The junction had 9 bases not matched to a gene; V was cut back by 4 bases and J by 1 base. Germline CDR1 is SGHKS and CDR2 is YYEKEE (reference sequence).

The CDR3: CASSLVPDPEKLFF. CDR3 in DNA: TGTGCCAGCAGCTTAGTTCCGGACCCCGAAAAACTGTTTTTT. J is TRBJ1-4 and V is TRBV7-2; D not certain. The CDR3 loop spans 14 amino acids. Germline values: CDR1 SGHTA, CDR2 FQGNSA. The V gene lost 1 base and the J gene lost 8 bases, with 11 bases spanning the gap.

This clonotype was detected only once. The gene calls are TRBV6-5 and TRBJ1-1, with TRBD1 as a possible D gene (5 bases). Trimming took off 1 base at V and 1 base at J, with 7 bases between the two ends. Germline loops: CDR1 MNHEY, CDR2 SVGAGI. CDR3 length: 14 amino acids. The CDR3: CASSYFRANTEAFF. CDR3 sequence (DNA): TGTGCCAGCAGTTACTTCAGGGCGAACACTGAAGCTTTCTTT.

The chain combines TRBV6-1 with TRBJ2-1; D assignment may be TRBD1 or TRBD2 (5 bases each). Germline CDR1 reads MNHNS; CDR2 reads SASEGT. The V and J ends lost 10 bases and 4 bases respectively, with 20 bases between them. The CDR3 consists of 15 residues. The CDR3 nucleotides are TGTGCCACCGAAGTCCTTCGGGGCCTATACAATGAGCAGTTCTTC. Protein product: CATEVLRGLYNEQFF.

In this sample, this clonotype turned up a few times. The rearrangement links TRBV12-3 or TRBV12-4 to TRBJ1-1, with 7 bases aligning to TRBD1. The CDR3 extends over 14 amino acids. The V segment lost 5 bases and the J segment 1 base; nucleotides outside the gene matches: 4. CDR3 sequence reads: CASSGGQKNTEAFF. The CDR3 coding sequence is TGTGCCAGCAGTGGGGGACAGAAGAACACTGAAGCTTTCTTT.

In this sample, this clonotype turned up a few times. The chain couples TRBV5-1 to TRBJ1-1; no clear D. Trimming shortened V by 3 bases and J by 3 bases, and 12 bases separated the two germline ends. CDR3 size: 14 residues. Germline CDR1 SGHRS, CDR2 YFSETQ. CDR3: CASSYGMRDTEAFF. The CDR3 DNA reads TGCGCCAGCAGCTACGGGATGCGGGACACTGAAGCTTTCTTT.

J is TRBJ1-6 and V is TRBV5-1, with D uncertain. CDR3 length: 16 amino acids. Germline assignment: CDR1 SGHRS and CDR2 YFSETQ. V was pared by 1 base and J by 0 bases, with 8 bases between. The CDR3 bases are TGCGCCAGCAGCTTGTATGGGGTCTCCTATAATTCACCCCTCCACTTT. Translation gives CASSLYGVSYNSPLHF.

A few counts support this clonotype. The chain carries TRBV5-4 and TRBJ2-3, with 8 bases identical to TRBD2. Germline CDR1 and CDR2: SGHNT and YYREEE (reference sequence). The ends lost 2 bases at V and 6 bases at J; junction bases unmatched: 11. CDR3 length: 16 residues. The CDR3 region is CASSFERGGLADTQYF. The CDR3 nucleotides read TGTGCCAGCAGCTTTGAACGGGGGGGCCTTGCCGATACGCAGTATTTT.

The chain employs TRBV7-9 and TRBJ1-1; D gene unclear. CDR3 length: 14 amino acids. Trimming pared 5 bases from V and 1 base from J, leaving 11 bases between. The V gene's germline CDR1 is SEHNR and CDR2 FQNEAQ (reference sequence). CDR3: CASSAVPWNTEAFF. The CDR3 DNA is TGTGCCAGCAGCGCGGTTCCGTGGAACACTGAAGCTTTCTTT.

The chain employs TRBV6-1 and TRBJ2-3, with 8 bases matching TRBD1. The length of the CDR3 is 18 residues. The germline CDR1 and CDR2 sequences are MNHNS and SASEGT. The V gene end was trimmed by 8 bases and the J gene end by 1 base; junction bases not matched to a gene: 17. CDR3 amino acids: CASCPVGRGLGGTDTQYF. The CDR3 nucleotides read TGTGCCAGCTGCCCCGTGGGCAGGGGGCTCGGTGGCACAGATACGCAGTATTTT.

This sequence joins TRBV7-2 and TRBJ2-1, with D unclear. The DNA end is a closer match to TRBJ2-7, so the J assignment may be wrong. This CDR3 spans 14 amino acids. The germline V gene encodes CDR1 SGHTA and CDR2 FQGNSA. This CDR3 is CASSLVTLANEQYF. The CDR3 DNA follows: TGTGCCAGCAGCTTAGTGACACTCGCCAATGAGCAGTACTTC.

This clonotype was observed a few times. The chain links TRBV6-2 or TRBV6-3 to TRBJ2-5, with D unresolved. V was cut by 2 bases and J by 10 bases, with 11 bases left in between. This CDR3 region has 12 residues. Looked up from germline, CDR1 is MNHEY and CDR2 is SVGEGT. This chain's CDR3 is CASSYPTGHQYF. CDR3 coding DNA: TGTGCCAGCAGTTACCCCACGGGCCACCAGTACTTC.

This clonotype was seen once. Compared with germline, one end of the junction differs, possibly owing to a read error. The V and J genes are TRBV20-1 and TRBJ2-4; tentatively, D is TRBD2 (6 bases). TRBJ2-7 explains the end of the DNA better; the J call may be wrong. Germline V lookup: CDR1 DFQATT, CDR2 SNEGSKA (reference sequence). The CDR3 totals 14 residues. CDR3 in amino acids: CSARGRDSSDEQYF. CDR3 in DNA: TGCAGTGCTAGGGGGCGGGACTCCTCCGACGAGCAGTACTTC.

The V and J genes are TRBV6-1 and TRBJ1-2, with D possibly TRBD1 on 5 matching bases. The CDR3 runs to 16 residues. Trimming stripped 2 bases from V and 5 bases from J, with 18 bases between. CDR1 and CDR2 (germline): MNHNS, SASEGT. This CDR3 is CASSERAIATGYGYTF. The CDR3 coding sequence is TGTGCCAGCAGTGAAAGGGCGATCGCCACAGGTTATGGCTACACCTTC.

This clonotype came up a few times. This chain connects TRBV20-1 to TRBJ1-5, with D possibly being TRBD1 (5 bases). Germline V lookup: CDR1 DFQATT, CDR2 SNEGSKA (reference sequence). The CDR3 length is 19 residues. V dropped 3 bases and J dropped 0 bases, with 24 bases sitting between them. The CDR3 sequence is CSASLFRTVADNSNQPQHF. In nucleotides, the CDR3 is TGCAGTGCTAGTTTGTTCCGCACAGTGGCGGACAATAGCAATCAGCCCCAGCATTTT.